These T cell receptor beta chains were read from a single sample in a study of T-cell reconstitution after alpha-beta-depleted transplantation in children. TCRdb fed the PCR reads into MiXCR, producing one record per CDR3 protein. The table has under 50,000 distinct CDR3 sequences, about 9.3% seen once. The sample consisted of PBMCs, mostly from graft donor cells, taken 60 days after TCRalphabeta/CD19-depleted stem cell transplant. The receptor set was obtained from a male patient between 2 and 10 years old who had a stem cell transplant for chronic granulomatous disease, so the T cells may come from the graft donor. CDR3s include the opening cysteine and the closing phenylalanine or tryptophan. The order of the fields is J gene, V gene, D gene, clone size, CDR3 protein, CDR3 DNA. A D gene is named only where the DNA matches it firmly. The size field is filled for only some rows; it gives once, few, many or a size class.

TRBJ2-3 | TRBV5-1 | TRBD1 | many | CASSLGGQRTDTQYF | TGCGCCAGCAGCTTGGGGGGACAGCGCACAGATACGCAGTATTTT
TRBJ2-1 | TRBV7-8 | TRBD2 | many | CASSTQRLAGIPDEQFF | TGTGCCAGCAGCACCCAGAGACTAGCGGGAATTCCCGATGAGCAGTTCTTC
TRBJ2-7 | TRBV3-1 | NA | many | CASSQVGVSYEQYF | TGTGCCAGCAGCCAAGTAGGCGTCTCCTACGAGCAGTACTTC
TRBJ2-1 | TRBV6-5 | NA | many | CASSWGIYNEQFF | TGTGCCAGCAGTTGGGGGATCTACAATGAGCAGTTCTTC
TRBJ2-3 | TRBV27 | NA | few | CASSSRRTDVVRTDTQYF | TGTGCCAGCAGCTCCCGACGGACGGATGTGGTGAGAACAGATACGCAGTATTTT
TRBJ2-7 | TRBV18 | TRBD1 | many | CASSPLGTGSYEQYF | TGTGCCAGCTCACCACTTGGGACAGGGTCCTACGAGCAGTACTTC
TRBJ1-2 | TRBV5-1 | NA | many | CASSSDLSTGYTF | TGCGCCAGCAGCTCGGACCTTTCCACTGGCTACACCTTC
TRBJ2-5 | TRBV7-9 | TRBD2 | many | CASSRGTSGSSETQYF | TGTGCCAGCAGCCGTGGGACTAGCGGGAGCTCAGAGACCCAGTACTTC
TRBJ1-4 | TRBV4-3 | NA | NA | CASSQDNWAPTNEKLFF | TGCGCCAGCAGCCAAGATAATTGGGCACCAACTAATGAAAAACTGTTTTTT
TRBJ2-7 | TRBV7-2 | TRBD2 | many | CASNTRTSGSLVQYF | TGTGCCAGCAACACAAGGACTAGCGGTTCTTTGGTGCAGTACTTC
TRBJ1-6 | TRBV27 | NA | NA | CASSFGGNSPLHF | TGTGCCAGCAGTTTCGGAGGTAATTCACCCCTCCACTTT
TRBJ1-2 | TRBV7-2 | TRBD1 | NA | CASSLGPGQDGYTF | TGTGCCAGCAGCTTAGGTCCGGGACAGGATGGCTACACCTTC
TRBJ1-1 | TRBV29-1 | TRBD1 | few | CSVATGGAFNTEAFF | TGCAGCGTGGCTACAGGGGGCGCTTTCAACACTGAAGCTTTCTTT
TRBJ2-1 | TRBV12-3/TRBV12-4 | NA | many | CASSLVTWNEQFF | TGTGCCAGCAGTTTAGTTACCTGGAATGAGCAGTTCTTC
TRBJ2-3 | TRBV20-1 | TRBD2 | few | CSARTSGLTDTQYF | TGCAGTGCCCGGACTAGCGGACTCACAGATACGCAGTATTTT
TRBJ2-3 | TRBV27 | NA | many | CASSQGRFNDTQYF | TGTGCCAGCAGTCAAGGACGATTCAACGATACGCAGTATTTT
TRBJ1-6 | TRBV14 | NA | few | CASSQDWNSPLHF | TGTGCCAGCAGCCAAGATTGGAATTCACCCCTCCACTTT
TRBJ1-2 | TRBV7-6 | NA | many | CASSLTDSSRGYTF | TGTGCCAGCAGCTTAACGGACAGCTCTCGGGGCTACACCTTC
TRBJ1-6 | TRBV6-5 | NA | many | CASSYWGARNSPLHF | TGTGCCAGCAGTTACTGGGGGGCAAGGAATTCACCCCTCCACTTT
TRBJ2-1 | TRBV20-1 | TRBD2 | many | CSASGLAGISYNEQFF | TGCAGTGCTAGTGGACTAGCGGGAATATCCTACAATGAGCAGTTCTTC
TRBJ2-3 | TRBV16 | TRBD1 | many | CASSRSGTGETSTQYF | TGTGCCAGCAGCCGGTCCGGGACAGGGGAGACGAGTACGCAGTATTTT
TRBJ1-6 | TRBV12-3/TRBV12-4 | NA | many | CASRDTLDSPLHF | TGTGCCAGCAGGGACACCCTCGATTCACCCCTCCACTTT
TRBJ2-7 | TRBV4-3 | NA | few | CASSQDSGEWDEQYF | TGCGCCAGCAGCCAAGATTCAGGGGAGTGGGACGAGCAGTACTTC
TRBJ1-2 | TRBV29-1 | TRBD1 | many | CSVGTAANYGYTF | TGCAGCGTGGGGACAGCCGCTAACTATGGCTACACCTTC
TRBJ2-3 | TRBV11-2 | NA | medium-sized | CASSLIITDTQYF | TGTGCCAGCAGCTTAATAATCACAGATACGCAGTATTTT
TRBJ2-7 | TRBV5-1 | TRBD1 | few | CASSWDRGLYEQYF | TGCGCCAGCAGCTGGGACAGGGGCCTCTACGAGCAGTACTTC
TRBJ1-2 | TRBV15 | NA | few | CATSRGLGGYTF | TGTGCCACCAGCAGAGGCTTAGGTGGCTACACCTTC
TRBJ2-5 | TRBV6-2/TRBV6-3 | NA | few | CASSYSNSVRETQYF | TGTGCCAGCAGTTACTCGAACAGTGTTAGGGAGACCCAGTACTTC
TRBJ1-5 | TRBV3-1 | NA | many | CASSQDLLGNQPQHF | TGTGCCAGCAGCCAAGACCTGCTAGGCAATCAGCCCCAGCATTTT
TRBJ1-1 | TRBV28 | NA | many | CASILRRGSRSRAFF | TGTGCCAGCATCCTAAGGCGGGGCTCCCGATCCCGTGCTTTCTTT
TRBJ2-7 | TRBV27 | TRBD2 | many | CASSPRLAAYEQYF | TGTGCCAGCAGTCCCCGACTAGCGGCCTACGAGCAGTACTTC
TRBJ2-1 | TRBV18 | NA | many | CASSPYNEQFF | TGTGCCAGCTCGCCCTACAATGAGCAGTTCTTC
TRBJ1-2 | TRBV30 | NA | many | CARAKGNYGYTF | TGTGCCCGGGCCAAGGGGAACTATGGCTACACCTTC
TRBJ2-1 | TRBV5-5 | NA | many | CASSFFGSSYNEQFF | TGTGCCAGCAGCTTCTTCGGGAGCTCCTACAATGAGCAGTTCTTC
TRBJ1-5 | TRBV7-2 | NA | many | CASSFGDQPQHF | TGTGCCAGCAGCTTCGGGGATCAGCCCCAGCATTTT
TRBJ2-7 | TRBV27 | TRBD1 | few | CASRILGTGSNEQYF | TGTGCCAGCAGGATCCTCGGGACAGGGTCGAACGAGCAGTACTTC
TRBJ2-3 | TRBV28 | NA | many | CASSLVRGTDTQYF | TGTGCCAGCAGTCTGGTTCGAGGGACAGATACGCAGTATTTT
TRBJ1-6 | TRBV3-1 | NA | many | CASSQDLQVYSPLHF | TGTGCCAGCAGCCAAGATCTTCAGGTTTACTCACCCCTCCACTTT
TRBJ2-7 | TRBV10-3 | TRBD1 | many | CAISEGAQGVMTVGQYF | TGTGCCATCAGTGAAGGAGCCCAGGGGGTGATGACTGTCGGGCAGTACTTC
TRBJ1-1 | TRBV6-1 | TRBD1 | NA | CASSTQGRSEAFF | TGTGCCAGCAGTACACAGGGGCGGAGTGAAGCTTTCTTT
TRBJ2-3 | TRBV20-1 | NA | many | CSARVLGNTDTQYF | TGCAGTGCTAGAGTTCTAGGAAACACAGATACGCAGTATTTT
TRBJ2-7 | TRBV9 | NA | many | CASSVGSGGTYEQYF | TGTGCCAGCAGCGTAGGAAGCGGAGGTACCTACGAGCAGTACTTC
TRBJ2-5 | TRBV20-1 | NA | many | CSAAPYIAKETQYF | TGCAGTGCCGCCCCCTACATCGCAAAAGAGACCCAGTACTTC
TRBJ2-1 | TRBV2 | NA | many | CASQGPLGEFF | TGTGCCAGCCAGGGGCCTCTGGGGGAGTTCTTC
TRBJ2-1 | TRBV28 | NA | many | CASSLGLQNEQFF | TGTGCCAGCAGTTTGGGACTTCAAAATGAGCAGTTCTTC
TRBJ2-7 | TRBV9 | TRBD2 | NA | CASSVGSGIHEQYF | TGTGCCAGCAGCGTGGGTAGCGGGATCCACGAGCAGTACTTC
TRBJ1-3 | TRBV29-1 | NA | many | CSVDSGNTIYF | TGCAGCGTTGACTCTGGAAACACCATATATTTT
TRBJ2-3 | TRBV30 | NA | NA | CAWSVPGNTQYF | TGTGCCTGGAGTGTACCGGGAAATACGCAGTATTTT
TRBJ2-2 | TRBV12-3/TRBV12-4 | TRBD2 | many | CASRSGLASTGELFF | TGTGCCAGCAGGTCCGGACTAGCGAGCACCGGGGAGCTGTTTTTT
TRBJ2-7 | TRBV7-2 | NA | NA | CASSLARRVLREPLTYEQYF | TGTGCCAGCAGCTTAGCGAGGAGAGTATTGAGGGAGCCTCTTACCTACGAGCAGTACTTC
TRBJ2-5 | TRBV5-1 | TRBD2 | NA | CASSLGVAGAGETQYF | TGCGCCAGCAGCTTGGGGGTAGCGGGAGCGGGAGAGACCCAGTACTTC
TRBJ1-3 | TRBV5-5 | TRBD1 | few | CASSLSVGTGGNTIYF | TGTGCCAGCAGCTTAAGTGTCGGGACAGGGGGTAACACCATATATTTT
TRBJ2-1 | TRBV4-2 | NA | many | CASSQEGTGGNEQFF | TGTGCCAGCAGCCAAGAAGGGACCGGGGGCAATGAGCAGTTCTTC
TRBJ2-7 | TRBV3-1 | NA | few | CASSLRDFSYEQYF | TGTGCCAGCAGTCTCCGGGACTTCTCCTACGAGCAGTACTTC